Sequencing of this TCR beta chain was carried out in a study of T cell responses to AZD1222 COVID-19 vaccine. The CDR3 extends over 18 amino acids. Trimming stripped 5 bases from V and 3 bases from J, with 25 bases between. The germline CDR1 and CDR2 sequences are MDHEN and SYDVKM. As concerns this clone: The antigen remains undetermined.

Only in-frame clones appear in the TCRdb table, and some are missing; sequencing was by immunoSEQ multiplex PCR. The table has more than 100,000 clones, around 89% seen once. Study observations and caveats: Donors skewed white British and female; clonal diversity was possibly underestimated. None of the repertoires were sampled until the peak T cell response had passed. Regions 160-218 and 743-854 held dominance among vaccine-associated CD4 TCRs, which spanned spike. At baseline, just 5 or 6 AZD1222 recipients tested seropositive.

This TCR was sampled from an adult in good health. The chain links TRBV28 to TRBJ1-2; no firm D call. Sequences were derived from peripheral blood, sampled on day 0 of AZD1222 vaccination. This chain's CDR3 is CASSNGAPLLSGDYGYTF. Written as DNA, the CDR3 is TGTGCCAGCAGTAACGGTGCCCCGCTCCTTTCGGGAGACTATGGCTACACCTTC.